The source of this T cell receptor (beta chain) is a study of shared clonotypes between healthy human individuals. Study-level information: Every donor yielded three CD4 naive, three CD4 memory, two CD8 naive and one CD8 memory plate.

Regarding this clone: Its antigen is undetermined. Other DNA sequences in this specimen translate into the identical CDR3.

TCRdb's table, derived via immunoSEQ multiplex PCR, lists solely in-frame clones and lacks some. The sample includes about 2.1 million clones, approximately 94% of them seen just once. Naive CD8 isolation took CD45RO-negative cells positively selected for CCR7 and excluded terminally differentiated effector memory CD45RA+ cells. Study-level findings and limits: Tissue TCR repertoires likely differ from these blood-only repertoires. Although depth was large, rarefaction showed that sequencing of the sorted subsets was incomplete. Sequencing depth was predicted to influence how clonotypes are shared among donors.

The sequencing sample was made of naive CD8+ T cells from PBMCs. The receptor's source is a man aged 18 to 29 in good health. Some clones in this sample may be carry-over from other donors' samples.

CDR3 sequence: CSVRTENTEAFF. DNA of the CDR3: TGCAGCGTGCGGACAGAGAACACTGAAGCTTTCTTT. V and J are TRBV29-1 and TRBJ1-1; a possible D gene is TRBD1 (6 bases). This CDR3 is built from 12 residues. Germline V gene data show CDR1 as SQVTM and CDR2 as ANQGSEA. The V gene lost 6 bases and the J gene lost 1 base, with 9 bases spanning the gap.